Listed below are T cell receptor beta chains from one sample, sequenced in a study of cytomegalovirus exposure and HLA in healthy donors. Libraries were prepared by immunoSEQ multiplex PCR; TCRdb keeps only in-frame clonotypes and omits some of them. The data show some 150,000 clones, around 77% seen once. The sample taken for sequencing was PBMCs. The receptors stem from a woman aged 40 to 55 in good health and CMV-seropositive. CDR3s include the opening cysteine and the closing phenylalanine or tryptophan. A D gene is named only where the DNA matches it firmly. A clone size is listed for some rows: how often the clone was seen (once, few, many), or a class if it is expanded.

d_call: NA
v_call: TRBV7-3
clone_size: NA
j_call: TRBJ1-1
cdr3_aa: CASSLGPGATEAFF
cdr3_nt: TGTGCCAGCAGCTTAGGGCCAGGCGCCACTGAAGCTTTCTTT

d_call: TRBD1
v_call: TRBV19
clone_size: NA
j_call: TRBJ2-6
cdr3_aa: CASSISEGGDFGANVLTF
cdr3_nt: TGTGCCAGTAGTATCTCGGAAGGGGGCGATTTTGGGGCCAACGTCCTGACTTTC

d_call: NA
v_call: TRBV6-4
clone_size: NA
j_call: TRBJ2-2
cdr3_aa: CASGDIPGELFF
cdr3_nt: TGTGCCAGCGGGGACATCCCCGGGGAGCTGTTTTTT

d_call: TRBD2
v_call: TRBV5-4
clone_size: NA
j_call: TRBJ2-3
cdr3_aa: CASSPTSGEADTQYF
cdr3_nt: TGTGCCAGCAGCCCGACTAGCGGGGAGGCGGATACGCAGTATTTT

d_call: TRBD2
v_call: TRBV5-4
clone_size: NA
j_call: TRBJ2-5
cdr3_aa: CASSLDLAGGPSQETQYF
cdr3_nt: TGTGCCAGCAGCTTGGATCTAGCGGGGGGGCCGAGCCAAGAGACCCAGTACTTC

d_call: TRBD2
v_call: TRBV2
clone_size: NA
j_call: TRBJ2-5
cdr3_aa: CASGKSGGWETQYF
cdr3_nt: TGTGCCAGCGGGAAGAGCGGGGGCTGGGAGACCCAGTACTTC

d_call: NA
v_call: TRBV5-1
clone_size: NA
j_call: TRBJ2-7
cdr3_aa: CASSIAGSGYEQYF
cdr3_nt: TGCGCCAGCAGCATAGCCGGGAGCGGCTACGAGCAGTACTTC

d_call: NA
v_call: TRBV9
clone_size: NA
j_call: TRBJ2-2
cdr3_aa: CASSVEPGVNTGELFF
cdr3_nt: TGTGCCAGCAGCGTAGAACCAGGGGTGAACACCGGGGAGCTGTTTTTT

d_call: TRBD2
v_call: TRBV6-5
clone_size: NA
j_call: TRBJ2-7
cdr3_aa: CASSSGTSDDYEQYF
cdr3_nt: TGTGCCAGCAGTTCCGGGACTAGCGACGACTACGAGCAGTACTTC

d_call: TRBD2
v_call: TRBV2
clone_size: NA
j_call: TRBJ2-5
cdr3_aa: CASNPRASGGQETQYF
cdr3_nt: TGTGCCAGCAACCCTCGGGCTAGCGGGGGCCAAGAGACCCAGTACTTC

d_call: TRBD1
v_call: TRBV28
clone_size: few
j_call: TRBJ1-2
cdr3_aa: CASSYPTGNYGYTF
cdr3_nt: TGTGCCAGCAGCTACCCGACAGGGAACTATGGCTACACCTTC

d_call: TRBD2
v_call: TRBV5-1
clone_size: NA
j_call: TRBJ2-2
cdr3_aa: CASSLGLADGELFF
cdr3_nt: TGCGCCAGCAGCCTCGGACTAGCGGACGGGGAGCTGTTTTTT

d_call: NA
v_call: TRBV18
clone_size: NA
j_call: TRBJ1-1
cdr3_aa: CASSQTGNTEAFF
cdr3_nt: TGTGCCAGCTCGCAGACAGGGAACACTGAAGCTTTCTTT

d_call: NA
v_call: TRBV6-5
clone_size: once
j_call: TRBJ2-1
cdr3_aa: CASSRSGSSSGTFF
cdr3_nt: TGTGCCAGCAGTCGGAGCGGGTCGAGCTCGGGCACGTTCTTC